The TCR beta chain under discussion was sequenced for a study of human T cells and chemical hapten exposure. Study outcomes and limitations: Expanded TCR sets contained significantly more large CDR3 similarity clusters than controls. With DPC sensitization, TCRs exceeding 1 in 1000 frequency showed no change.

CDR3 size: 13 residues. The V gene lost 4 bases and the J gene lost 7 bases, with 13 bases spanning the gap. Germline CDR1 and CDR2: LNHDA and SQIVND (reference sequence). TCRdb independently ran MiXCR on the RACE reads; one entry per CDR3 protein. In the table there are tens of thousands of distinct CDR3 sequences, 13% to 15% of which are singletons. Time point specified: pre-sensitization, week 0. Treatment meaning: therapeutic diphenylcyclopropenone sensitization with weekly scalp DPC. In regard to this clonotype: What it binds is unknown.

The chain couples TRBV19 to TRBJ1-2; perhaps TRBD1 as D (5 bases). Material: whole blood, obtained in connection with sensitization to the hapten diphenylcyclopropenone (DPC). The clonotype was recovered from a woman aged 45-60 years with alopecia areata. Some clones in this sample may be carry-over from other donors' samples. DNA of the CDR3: TGTGCCAGTAGTACCGCGGGGGACGGTGGCTACACCTTC. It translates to CASSTAGDGGYTF.